This record concerns one T cell receptor (beta chain) sequence. The antigen is not known. The germline gene is not matched at one end of the junction; a read error may be the cause. These data come from a study of tumor-infiltrating lymphocytes in primary liver carcinoma. Study-level information: In every tissue type, samples returned a similar yield of roughly 3.65 to 8 million productive TCRbeta reads.

Constant-region priming of around 530 ng total RNA yielded TCR beta cDNA. Three nested multiplex PCR rounds, a slightly modified ARM-PCR, produced the libraries for TCR beta. With TRBV1-TRBV30 forward primers and a C-beta reverse primer, the first two PCR rounds were run for nine to eleven cycles each. TCRdb used MiXCR to reprocess the multiplex PCR reads, holding one entry per CDR3 protein. The profile shows under 200,000 distinct CDR3 sequences, around 60% of them singletons. Findings of the study overall: When set against blood, tumors had a significantly higher top-250-clone fraction (p = 0.039).

Germline V lookup: CDR1 SGHNT, CDR2 YENEEA. The CDR3 is made up of 14 amino acids. The blood RNA (from unsorted whole blood) was obtained, and germline DNA was also extracted. This receptor was identified in a woman in her fifties or sixties with primary liver carcinoma and hepatitis B virus infection. The chain employs TRBV11-3 and TRBJ2-1; a possible D gene is TRBD2 (6 bases). Sequencing input: peripheral blood. The DNA for the CDR3 is TGTGCCAGCAGCCCCGGGAGCTCCTACAATGAGCCGTTCTTC. Translating gives CASSPGSSYNEPFF.